Below are 25 T cell receptor beta chains sequenced from a single sample in a study of blood T cell repertoires in COVID-19. Sequencing used immunoSEQ multiplex PCR; TCRdb keeps in-frame clones, though not all of them. The sample has approximately 230,000 clones; roughly 83% are singletons. The material sequenced was peripheral blood. These receptors all stem from a man aged 80 or over with acute or convalescent COVID-19.

The genes are TRBV7-2 and TRBJ2-5; 14 bases map to TRBD2. The CDR3 runs 18 residues. Germline lookup yields CDR1 SGHTA and CDR2 FQGNSA. Losses at the gene ends were 5 bases for V and 5 bases for J; bases not matched to a gene: 13. CDR3: CASSPQPGTSGRWETQYF. DNA for the CDR3: TGTGCCAGCAGCCCCCAGCCCGGGACTAGCGGGAGATGGGAGACCCAGTACTTC.

The chain uses TRBV6-2 or TRBV6-3 and TRBJ2-3; 7 nucleotides agree with TRBD2. The CDR3 has 15 residues. CDR1 is MNHEY and CDR2 is SVGEGT in the germline V gene. With 5 bases clipped from V and 3 bases from J, the junction kept 8 bases outside the gene matches. CDR3 in DNA: TGTGCCAGCAGTAACCCCCGGGGAGGGACAGATACGCAGTATTTT. It is translated as CASSNPRGGTDTQYF.

The V and J genes are TRBV10-2 and TRBJ2-7; TRBD2 might be the D (7 bases). The CDR3 length is 15 residues. Germline V gene data show CDR1 as WSHSY and CDR2 as SAAADI. V was shortened by 5 bases and J by 3 bases, with 17 bases between the two germline ends. Here the CDR3 DNA reads TGCGCCAGCAGTAAGGGGGAGGGGGGGGACTACGAGCAGTACTTC. This codes for CASSKGEGGDYEQYF.

This clone has a single count. The gene calls are TRBV6-5 and TRBJ2-7, with 9 nucleotides matching TRBD2. Germline assignment: CDR1 MNHEY and CDR2 SVGAGI. CDR3 length equals 15 residues. Trimming removed 3 bases from V and 2 bases from J; junction bases left unmatched: 5. CDR3 region: CASSYRGRAPYEQYF. Written as DNA, the CDR3 is TGTGCCAGCAGTTATCGCGGGAGGGCTCCCTACGAGCAGTACTTC.

The V gene is TRBV3-1 (or the pseudogene TRBV3-2), the J gene TRBJ1-6; D gene uncertain. In germline, CDR1 is LGHDT, CDR2 YNNKEL (reference sequence). Between the trimmed V and J ends, which lost 5 bases and 7 bases, there was a span of 12 bases. The CDR3 consists of 14 residues. The CDR3 nucleotides are TGTGCCAGCAGCTACACAGCGGAGAATTCACCCCTCCACTTT. Residues: CASSYTAENSPLHF.

The chain has TRBV25-1 and TRBJ1-5; a weak D match, TRBD1 (5 bases). V was pared by 2 bases and J by 6 bases, with 11 bases between. Looked up from germline, CDR1 is MGHDK and CDR2 is SYGVNS. The CDR3 covers 14 residues. Here the CDR3 DNA reads TGTGCCAGCAGTGAACCCACAAGGGGTCAGCCCCAGCATTTT. This encodes CASSEPTRGQPQHF.

The chain joins TRBV7-2 to TRBJ2-7; TRBD1 agrees at 8 bases. The germline V gene has CDR1 SGHTA and CDR2 FQGNSA. The V and J ends lost 5 bases and 0 bases, in that order; junction bases with no gene match: 3. There are 14 residues in the CDR3. In DNA, the CDR3 is TGTGCCAGCAGCCGGACAGGGAGCTCCTACGAGCAGTACTTC. Its translation: CASSRTGSSYEQYF.

The chain recombines TRBV7-8 with TRBJ1-4; the match to TRBD1 covers 10 bases. The ends lost 5 bases at V and 4 bases at J; junction bases unmatched: 7. Per the germline V gene, CDR1 is SGHVS and CDR2 is FQNEAQ. This CDR3 is built from 16 residues. The CDR3 DNA sequence: TGTGCCAGCAGCCACGATCGGGACAGGGGTAATGAAAAACTGTTTTTT. Translated, it gives CASSHDRDRGNEKLFF.

The V gene is TRBV5-8, the J gene TRBJ1-5; TRBD1 is a possible D gene (5 bases). V dropped 0 bases and J dropped 7 bases, with 14 bases sitting between them. The CDR3 has 15 residues. The V gene's germline CDR1 is SGHTS and CDR2 YDEGEE. The CDR3 sequence is CASSLVFVGRQPQHF. CDR3 nucleotide sequence: TGTGCCAGCAGCTTGGTGTTCGTGGGGCGGCAGCCCCAGCATTTT.

The V call is TRBV7-2, the J call TRBJ1-2; possibly TRBD1 for D (6 bases). V was clipped by 5 bases and J by 5 bases, with 27 bases between them. CDR1 is SGHTA, CDR2 FQGNSA, per germline. This CDR3 has 18 amino acids. CDR3 sequence: CASSPTSGGATFGYGYTF. The CDR3 DNA follows: TGTGCCAGCAGCCCAACCAGCGGGGGCGCGACTTTTGGGTATGGCTACACCTTC.

J is TRBJ2-1 and V is TRBV7-2, with 9 nucleotides matching TRBD2. Germline CDR1 is SGHTA and CDR2 is FQGNSA. With 1 base clipped from V and 13 bases from J, the junction kept 8 bases outside the gene matches. There are 14 residues in the CDR3. The CDR3 DNA follows: TGTGCCAGCAGCTTAGTCCCAGCGGGAGGACCCCAGTTCTTC. It translates to CASSLVPAGGPQFF. Combining the CDR3 with reference TRBV7-2 and TRBJ2-1 gives the whole variable domain GAGVSQSPSNKVTEKGKDVELRCDPISGHTALYWYRQSLGQGLEFLIYFQGNSAPDKSGLPSDRFSAERTGGSVSTLTIQRTQQEDSAVYLCASSLVPAGGPQFFGPGTRLTVL.

The J gene is TRBJ1-5, the V gene TRBV27, with D possibly being TRBD1 (5 bases). V lost 5 bases and J lost 2, with 13 bases in between. CDR3 length: 15 residues. Germline lookup yields CDR1 MNHEY and CDR2 SMNVEV (reference sequence). The CDR3 nucleotides are TGTGCCAGCAGTCCCCAGGGCATGGGCAATCAGCCCCAGCATTTT. It codes for CASSPQGMGNQPQHF.

The rearrangement uses TRBV11-2 and TRBJ1-4, with D possibly being TRBD1 (5 bases). The CDR3 has 17 residues. Germline CDR1 SGHAT, CDR2 FQNNGV. V was trimmed by 0 bases and J by 0 bases, leaving 11 bases between them. In DNA, the CDR3 is TGTGCCAGCAGCTTAGACGCAGGGAAACCAACTAATGAAAAACTGTTTTTT. Its protein is CASSLDAGKPTNEKLFF.

The chain joins TRBV7-2 to TRBJ2-3, with D perhaps matching TRBD2 (6 bases). The germline CDR1 and CDR2 sequences are SGHTA and FQGNSA. There are 15 residues in the CDR3. Deletions cut 5 bases from V and 0 bases from J, with 12 bases between. The CDR3: CASSTPAGSTDTQYF. The CDR3 DNA reads TGTGCCAGCAGCACCCCAGCGGGTAGCACAGATACGCAGTATTTT. Variable domain in full (rest from reference TRBV7-2 and TRBJ2-3): GAGVSQSPSNKVTEKGKDVELRCDPISGHTALYWYRQSLGQGLEFLIYFQGNSAPDKSGLPSDRFSAERTGGSVSTLTIQRTQQEDSAVYLCASSTPAGSTDTQYFGPGTRLTVL.

J is TRBJ1-3 and V is TRBV28; 7 positions agree with TRBD1. V gave up 4 bases and J gave up 2 bases; unmatched junction bases: 5. CDR1 and CDR2 (germline): MDHEN, SYDVKM. This CDR3 is built from 15 residues. The DNA of the CDR3 is TGTGCCAGCAGTTCCGGGACAGTCACTGGAAACACCATATATTTT. Protein product: CASSSGTVTGNTIYF.

The V gene is TRBV4-2, the J gene TRBJ2-1, with TRBD2 matching over 7 bases. V dropped 0 bases and J dropped 4; count of bases not matched to a gene: 3. This CDR3 is 15 amino acids long. Germline lookup yields CDR1 LGHNA and CDR2 YNFKEQ. CDR3 nucleotides: TGTGCCAGCAGCCAAGATAAAGCGGGGTACAATGAGCAGTTCTTC. Its protein is CASSQDKAGYNEQFF.

V usage is TRBV5-1 and J usage is TRBJ2-5; TRBD2 matches at 14 bases. The germline gives CDR1 SGHRS, CDR2 YFSETQ. Unmatched junction bases numbered 3, after V lost 3 bases and J lost 5 bases. The CDR3 loop spans 15 amino acids. CDR3 in amino acids: CASSWRLAGGETQYF. The DNA for the CDR3 is TGCGCCAGCAGCTGGAGACTAGCGGGAGGGGAGACCCAGTACTTC.

V is TRBV7-9 and J is TRBJ2-7, with 9 bases that match TRBD1. V was clipped by 3 bases and J by 5 bases; unmatched bases: 8. Germline values: CDR1 SEHNR, CDR2 FQNEAQ (reference sequence). The CDR3 has 15 amino acids. In nucleotides, the CDR3 is TGTGCCAGCAGCTTGGGACAGGGAAACGTTCACGAGCAGTACTTC. This sequence encodes CASSLGQGNVHEQYF.

V is TRBV3-1 (or the pseudogene TRBV3-2) and J is TRBJ2-7; D call uncertain. The CDR3 has 13 amino acids. V lost 3 bases and J lost 1, with 7 bases in between. Germline CDR1 reads LGHDT; CDR2 reads YNNKEL (reference sequence). The CDR3 sequence is CASSQMTSYEQYF. CDR3 DNA: TGTGCCAGCAGCCAGATGACTTCCTACGAGCAGTACTTC.

The V call is TRBV6-4, the J call TRBJ1-4, with TRBD1 matching 8 bases. V lost 8 bases and J lost 0; bases outside the gene matches: 14. Germline lookup yields CDR1 MRHNA and CDR2 SNTAGT. The CDR3 length is 18 residues. CDR3 protein: CASSLGRGRISTNEKLFF. The CDR3 DNA follows: TGTGCCAGCTCCCTGGGCAGGGGGCGGATATCAACTAATGAAAAACTGTTTTTT.

The CDR3 spells CASSFRTGGTDYEQYF. CDR3 nucleotide sequence: TGTGCCAGCAGCTTCCGCACGGGGGGCACCGACTACGAGCAGTACTTC. The chain recombines TRBV5-6 with TRBJ2-7; tentatively, D is TRBD2 (7 bases). Looked up from germline, CDR1 is SGHDT and CDR2 is YYEEEE. V was pared by 2 bases and J by 3 bases, with 18 bases between. The CDR3 has 16 amino acids.

V is TRBV5-4 and J is TRBJ1-4; no clear D. V lost 0 bases and J lost 5, with 11 bases in between. Germline V lookup: CDR1 SGHNT, CDR2 YYREEE (reference sequence). CDR3 length: 15 amino acids. Written as DNA, the CDR3 is TGTGCCAGCAGCTTGGGGGCAGGAAAAAATGAAAAACTGTTTTTT. As protein: CASSLGAGKNEKLFF.

The gene calls are TRBV15 and TRBJ1-5; D ambiguous. CDR3 size: 13 residues. Germline CDR1 LNHNV, CDR2 YYDKDF (reference sequence). The germline V and J ends were trimmed by 8 bases and 5 bases, with 13 bases remaining between them. DNA for the CDR3: TGTGCCACCGCAAGAGCCCTATATCAGCCCCAGCATTTT. Encoded protein: CATARALYQPQHF.

This chain connects TRBV3-1 (or the pseudogene TRBV3-2) to TRBJ2-1; 10 nucleotides agree with TRBD2. The CDR3 spans 17 residues. CDR1 is LGHDT and CDR2 is YNNKEL in the germline V gene (reference sequence). V trimming: 1 base; J trimming: 0 bases; junction bases outside the gene matches: 3. The CDR3 protein is CASSQGASGSSYNEQFF. DNA of the CDR3: TGTGCCAGCAGCCAAGGTGCTAGCGGGAGCTCCTACAATGAGCAGTTCTTC.

The chain couples TRBV28 to TRBJ1-2; no reliable D call. V was clipped by 7 bases and J by 7 bases, with 19 bases between them. This CDR3 has 14 residues. Germline V gene lookup returns CDR1 MDHEN and CDR2 SYDVKM. In DNA, the CDR3 is TGTGCCAGCACCCCTGGGAGGCGGCCCGGTGGCTACACCTTC. It encodes CASTPGRRPGGYTF.